This T cell receptor (beta chain) was recovered during a study of cytomegalovirus exposure and HLA in healthy donors (dated 2017 in TCRdb). Notes on the research overall: In an earlier analysis of some 550 of the donors, less than 350 Gb of sequence data and roughly 100 million unique TCR beta sequences from roughly 190 million T cells were reported. An early release covering 550 to 650 HLA-typed donors comprised about 300 gigabases of sequencing data and some 79 million unique TCR sequences. Of the roughly 400 genotyped donors, approximately 83% fell in the genetic ancestry cluster associated with self-reported Caucasian donors. The study aimed to test whether cataloging public T cell receptors could reveal signatures of past pathogen exposure. Using immunosequencing, the study profiled T cell repertoires from 550 to 750 subjects and related those repertoires to cytomegalovirus serostatus. Besides the first cohort of roughly 660 subjects, a separate validation cohort made up of roughly 130 different subjects was used. The study combined high-throughput TCR immunosequencing, statistical association of individual TCRs with disease status, and machine learning to predict cytomegalovirus infection status. A later analysis re-examined previously published TCR beta repertoires from just over 650 donors and added high-resolution HLA genotyping to investigate patterns of TCR occurrence. In the later analysis, no new phenotypic data were used to find candidate immune exposures; instead, reliance was placed on TCR beta sequences and their occurrence across donors. An earlier analysis of 500 to 750 of the donors applied high-throughput TCR beta sequencing to assess whether each TCR beta V gene segment acted as functional or pseudogenic. Donor age, sex, ethnicity and CMV serostatus were compiled together with the repertoire data. A later genetic analysis used genome-wide SNP genotypes for about 55% of the 666 donors, treating that subset as a discovery cohort. All discovery cohort repertoires had been generated on a single sequencing platform. HLA typing included class I and class II loci at four-digit resolution. Typing coverage varied by locus: roughly 620-640 donors for A, B, C, DRB1 and DQB1; 500 to 550 for DQA1; nearly 610 for DPA1; fewer than 480 for DPB1. Several DR-DQ haplotypes were treated as single units for association and clustering because of strong linkage in the cohort. Among 300 to 500 genotyped donors of the cohort, an average of about 240,000 unique TCR beta nucleotide sequences was sequenced per donor, of which approximately 18% were non-productive. What the authors observed across the whole study: According to a later analysis, most CMV-associated TCR beta chains appeared to be HLA-restricted, and the HLA associations seemed to be driven largely by CMV exposure. The sequencing pipeline was judged likely to have produced a cluster of highly shared sequence variants as a technical artifact. A later analysis reported that several top co-occurrence clusters appeared linked to parvovirus B19, influenza, CMV and Epstein-Barr virus. A later analysis found that HLA-associated TCR beta chains were more clonally expanded and had lower generation probabilities than equally common non-associated chains. For the cohort, immune exposure information was limited to CMV serostatus. In an earlier analysis of more than 450 of the donors, most TCR beta V segments were observed in productive rearrangements about 87% or about 30% of the time, broadly matching IMGT annotations. A later genetic analysis associated a missense DCLRE1C variant with V-gene and J-gene trimming of TCR beta chains, and an independent cohort replicated the association. Assigning TCR associations to individual alleles was difficult when HLA alleles, especially DR and DQ, strongly co-occurred. The earlier analysis of 450 to 700 of the donors excluded roughly 17 rarely observed V segments, including chromosome 9 orphons, because counts were too low. In vitro tests confirmed that a few of the cytomegalovirus-associated TCR beta chains recognize cytomegalovirus antigens. This cohort had only TCR beta chains sequenced, and the lack of alpha or paired-chain data limited which features could be detected. Linkage disequilibrium might explain the correlated functional status among segregating V segments, but an unknown experimental factor could not be ruled out. Most TCR sequences were seen in very few donors, while some public TCRs were found in many individuals. In the study, around 150 TCR beta chains were listed as associated with cytomegalovirus. Because some donors lacked HLA typing at each locus, the association tests relied only on the typed subset. It was suggested by the authors that the approach could potentially be generalized to other disease states and immunological phenotypes. At a false discovery rate of 0.05, a later analysis linked 15,000 to 20,000 TCR beta sequences to specific HLA alleles. The 87-base-pair reads could not distinguish some IMGT-functional V segments, including TRBV6-2 and TRBV6-3, so those segments were excluded. The classifier was reported to diagnose cytomegalovirus status with high specificity and sensitivity in both the original cohort and the validation cohort. A later genetic analysis reported fewer N-insertions in productive TCRs among donors in an Asian-associated ancestry cluster than the roughly 650-donor mean. A further reported finding was that TCR beta sequences accurately predicted the HLA-A and HLA-B alleles for most subjects in the first cohort. In a later analysis, the rate of TCR association differed among HLA loci, with DRB1 alleles having the most associated TCRs and HLA-C alleles having the fewest. Sequencing depth was assumed to be roughly uniform across donors in the presence/absence analyses, though that assumption may not hold.

Via the germline V gene (reference sequence), CDR1 is LNHDA and CDR2 SQIVND. From cysteine to phenylalanine, the CDR3 is 12 amino acids long. Only the CDR3 DNA stays, 36 bases, in frame from base 1. V was cut back by 4 bases and J by 5 bases, leaving a gap of 6 bases between them. Points on this clone: This clone's antigen is unknown. Base qualities were left out, and no much larger clone turns up one base away.

The cohort consisted of 600 to 700 healthy bone marrow donors. All cohort members were sampled while nominally healthy, although unrecorded immune exposures were likely present. The donor tested CMV seronegative and was one of the 352 seronegative cohort members. A peripheral blood sample was collected from each donor, and TCR beta sequencing was performed on peripheral blood mononuclear cells. Genomic DNA extraction from the blood cell samples was performed with the Qiagen DNeasy Blood Extraction Kit. The method was the immunoSEQ multiplex PCR assay. For the multiplex PCR, a mixture combining 60 forward primers for TCR Vbeta segments and 13 reverse primers for TCR Jbeta segments was used. A multiplex PCR assay on genomic DNA amplified the CDR3 region of rearranged TCR beta genes. Amplified TCR beta libraries were sequenced as 87-base-pair reads on the Illumina HiSeq System. Per the original workflow: A later analysis counted around 72 million unique TCR beta chains across the 640 or so repertoires, and around 9.9 million of these chains were shared by at least two donors. Raw reads were error-corrected and collapsed into unique sequences by a nearest-neighbor algorithm in which closely related sequences were merged to remove PCR and sequencing errors. CDR3 sequences were aligned to IMGT reference sequences to assign V, D and J gene segments. For a sequence to be retained, a match of at least six nucleotides was required to both a V gene segment and a J gene segment. Rearrangements were called productive when the CDR3 lacked stop codons and stayed in frame with V and J; all others were non-productive. Following IMGT convention, CDR3 was defined as the stretch from the second conserved V-encoded cysteine to the conserved J-encoded phenylalanine. In an earlier analysis of around 600 of the donors, sequences lacking an unambiguous match to a single V gene segment were excluded. In an earlier analysis of approximately 590 of the donors, V segments were called functional above 56.7% productive rearrangements and were called segregating when the between-donor standard deviation exceeded 5%. To diagnose cytomegalovirus status from the catalog of TCR beta chain sequences, a statistical classification framework was built. V and J gene assignment, in a later analysis, came from comparing TCR nucleotide sequences with IMGT/GENE-DB human TR gene sequences. A later analysis assigned CDR3 sequences and most-parsimonious VDJ recombination scenarios with the TCRdist pipeline. In a later analysis, each TCR beta chain was defined by its CDR3 amino acid sequence together with its V-gene family, and reads lacking a unique V-gene family were excluded. In a later analysis, approximately 590 highly shared, low-generation-probability nucleotide sequences were removed to address suspected cross-contamination and a sequencing artifact. In a later analysis, a clonal expansion index was calculated for each public chain from normalized within-repertoire ranks of inferred template counts. In a later analysis, generation probabilities were computed with a VDJ recombination model fitted to out-of-frame rearrangements, and the resulting probabilities were checked against IGoR. Hypergeometric tests were used in a later analysis to score TCR-TCR, TCR-HLA and TCR-CMV co-occurrence, with a repertoire-size bias correction applied to the TCR pairs. To estimate false discovery rates, a later analysis permuted the HLA or CMV assignments 20 times. In a later analysis, co-occurring TCRs were grouped using DBSCAN, and TCRdist sequence similarity was added for clustering within HLA-allele-positive subsets. Co-occurrence clustering excluded repertoires with fewer than 30,000 or more than 120,000 public chains, plus five with anomalous nucleotide sharing. In TCRdb, the immuneACCESS table is reduced to in-frame sequences with V and J assigned. These tables do not hold every clone; where another copy was compared, an unresolved V gene accounts for under half, and the others remain unexplained. V and J calls and clone size are given by that table; D and trimming were obtained from the DNA. For this sample the table gives about 140,000 clones, of which around four fifths were detected only once. The top ten constitute about 3.2% of the sample.

This chain is built from TRBV19 and TRBJ1-5; tentative D gene TRBD1, with 5 bases matching. This TCR derives from a female donor in good health and CMV-seronegative. The sequencing input was PBMCs. CDR3 sequence: CASSTGYQPQHF. The nucleotide sequence reads as follows: TGTGCCAGTAGTACAGGGTATCAGCCCCAGCATTTT.